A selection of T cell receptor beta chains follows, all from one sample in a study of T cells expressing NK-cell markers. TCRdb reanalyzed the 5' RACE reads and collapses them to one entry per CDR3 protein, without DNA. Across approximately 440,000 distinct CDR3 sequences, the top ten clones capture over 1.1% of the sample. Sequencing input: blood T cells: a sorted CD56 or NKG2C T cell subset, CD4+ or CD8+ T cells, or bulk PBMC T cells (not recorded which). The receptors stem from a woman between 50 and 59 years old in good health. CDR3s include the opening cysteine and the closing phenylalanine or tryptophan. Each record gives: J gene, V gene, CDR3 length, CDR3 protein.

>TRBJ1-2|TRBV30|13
CAWSAGGPDGYTF
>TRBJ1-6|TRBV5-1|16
CASSLAGLRYNSPLHF
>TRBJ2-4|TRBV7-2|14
CASSLDGGGNIQYF
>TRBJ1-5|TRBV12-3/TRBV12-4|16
CASSLWTGEGNQPQHF
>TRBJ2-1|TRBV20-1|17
CSAGRKKVGGSNNEQFF
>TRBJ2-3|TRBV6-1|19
CASSEASGRPLTGTDTQYF
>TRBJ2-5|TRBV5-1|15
CASSSGTGGEVTQYF
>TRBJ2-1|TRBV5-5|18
CASSWERLAGGPGNEQFF
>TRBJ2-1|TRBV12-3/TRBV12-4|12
CASSSRGGTQFF
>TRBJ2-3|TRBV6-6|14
CASSGQLPTDTQYF
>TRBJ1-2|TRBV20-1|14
CSARHRGKSYGYTF
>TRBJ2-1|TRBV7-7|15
CASSLAKAISNEQFF
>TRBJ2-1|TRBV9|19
CASSVGALLGTSSYNEQFF
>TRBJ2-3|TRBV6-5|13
CASSMLGGNTQYF
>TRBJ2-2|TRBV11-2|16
CASRSRATPSTGELFF
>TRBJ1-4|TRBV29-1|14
CSVAGPATNEKLFF
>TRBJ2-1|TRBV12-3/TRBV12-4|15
CASQTRLAGHNEQFF
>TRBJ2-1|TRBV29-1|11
CSARQTNEQFF
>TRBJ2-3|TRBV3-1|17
CASSQGLRRGSTDTQYF
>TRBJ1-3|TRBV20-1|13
CSARRGLGNTIYF
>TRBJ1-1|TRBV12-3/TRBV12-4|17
CASSRLAGGRYFAEAFF
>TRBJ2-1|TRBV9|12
CASSYYGDEQFF
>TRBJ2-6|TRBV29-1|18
CSVRRQGALFSGANVLTF
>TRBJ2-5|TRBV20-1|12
CSATGNQETQYF
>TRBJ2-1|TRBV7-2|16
CASSWIGTATYNEQFF